One and the same sample provided the 11 T cell receptor beta chains below, sequenced in a study of a mutant IDH1 vaccine in newly diagnosed glioma. Time point of the sample: week 23, last vaccination. Vaccination comprised doses that each held 300 ug of mutant IDH1 20-mer peptide, plus topical imiquimod. Their antigen targets remain unknown. Assay used: immunoSEQ multiplex PCR; TCRdb lists only in-frame clones, some missing. The repertoire holds 88,000 or so clones, approximately 85% seen once, with 2.2% in the top ten. The material was PBMCs, obtained from a glioma patient whose treatment included an IDH1 peptide vaccine. The source is a man aged 25 to 40 with glioma. Some clones in this sample may be carry-over from other donors' samples.

The chain carries TRBV30 and TRBJ1-3; D unresolved. The CDR3 contains 16 residues. Trimming shortened V by 3 bases and J by 0 bases, and 15 bases separated the two germline ends. Germline assignment: CDR1 GTSNPN and CDR2 SVGIG (reference sequence). The CDR3 region is CAWREVKGYSGNTIYF. The CDR3 coding sequence is TGTGCCTGGAGAGAAGTTAAGGGTTACTCTGGAAACACCATATATTTT.

This chain joins TRBV2 and TRBJ1-2; D not certain. Trimming took off 2 bases at V and 8 bases at J, with 9 bases between the two ends. The germline V gene encodes CDR1 SNHLY and CDR2 FYNNEI. The CDR3 has 12 residues. The CDR3 is CASSEQSVGYTF. CDR3 coding DNA: TGTGCCAGCAGTGAACAATCCGTAGGCTACACCTTC.

The chain carries TRBV19 and TRBJ2-3, with 9 bases that match TRBD2. The junction had 9 bases not matched to a gene; V was cut back by 4 bases and J by 4 bases. CDR3 length equals 16 residues. Per germline, CDR1 LNHDA and CDR2 SQIVND (reference sequence). CDR3 sequence: CASSTSSAGGADTQYF. The CDR3 DNA sequence: TGTGCCAGTAGTACCTCCTCAGCGGGAGGCGCAGATACGCAGTATTTT.

This sequence joins TRBV30 and TRBJ2-2; a possible D gene is TRBD2 (6 bases). Germline CDR1 reads GTSNPN; CDR2 reads SVGIG (reference sequence). There are 14 residues in the CDR3. The V and J ends lost 3 bases and 9 bases respectively, with 17 bases between them. The CDR3 DNA is TGTGCCTGGAGCCTTACGGGGGTTAGCAGGGAGCTGTTTTTT. This encodes CAWSLTGVSRELFF. Combining the CDR3 with reference TRBV30 and TRBJ2-2 gives the whole variable domain SQTIHQWPATLVQPVGSPLSLECTVEGTSNPNLYWYRQAAGRGLQLLFYSVGIGQISSEVPQNLSASRPQDRQFILSSKKLLLSDSGFYLCAWSLTGVSRELFFGEGSRLTVL.

V usage is TRBV9 and J usage is TRBJ2-3; D is ambiguous. V was cut by 2 bases and J by 4 bases, with 8 bases left in between. This CDR3 spans 13 amino acids. Germline values: CDR1 SGDLS, CDR2 YYNGEE. In DNA, the CDR3 is TGTGCCAGCAGCGTGTTGAGATCAGATACGCAGTATTTT. Encoded protein: CASSVLRSDTQYF.

The V and J genes are TRBV6-1 and TRBJ1-2; D remains ambiguous. Trimming cost V 4 bases and J 2 bases, with 14 bases left between them. There are 15 residues in the CDR3. Germline V lookup: CDR1 MNHNS, CDR2 SASEGT. CDR3 region: CASSVTVTYNYGYTF. DNA for the CDR3: TGTGCCAGCAGTGTTACAGTGACCTACAACTATGGCTACACCTTC.

The chain combines TRBV23-1 with TRBJ2-6; D gene ambiguous. TRBV23-1 is labeled an ORF, and its function is uncertain. The CDR3 length is 14 residues. V was clipped by 9 bases and J by 0 bases, with 9 bases between them. As DNA, the CDR3 is TGCGCCAGGCCCCAAAGCTCTGGGGCCAACGTCCTGACTTTC. Amino acids: CARPQSSGANVLTF.

The J gene is TRBJ2-3, the V gene TRBV10-1; D tentatively fits TRBD1 or TRBD2 (7 bases each). The CDR3 extends over 13 amino acids. V was pared by 6 bases and J by 3 bases, with 10 bases between. The germline V gene has CDR1 WNHNN and CDR2 SYGVQD (reference sequence). The CDR3 here is CASSQGGTDTQYF. CDR3 DNA: TGCGCCAGCAGCCAGGGGGGGACAGATACGCAGTATTTT.

V usage is TRBV7-2 and J usage is TRBJ2-2; maybe TRBD2 (5 bases). Trimming took off 4 bases at V and 5 bases at J, with 17 bases between the two ends. Germline assignment: CDR1 SGHTA and CDR2 FQGNSA. The length of the CDR3 is 16 residues. CDR3 sequence reads: CASSSTTNGGTGELFF. CDR3 DNA sequence: TGTGCCAGCAGCTCCACGACTAATGGTGGAACCGGGGAGCTGTTTTTT. Full variable domain (outside the CDR3, taken from reference TRBV7-2 and TRBJ2-2): GAGVSQSPSNKVTEKGKDVELRCDPISGHTALYWYRQSLGQGLEFLIYFQGNSAPDKSGLPSDRFSAERTGGSVSTLTIQRTQQEDSAVYLCASSSTTNGGTGELFFGEGSRLTVL.

This chain links TRBV15 with TRBJ2-1, with D possibly matching TRBD2 (6 bases). This CDR3 comprises 13 residues. Germline CDR1 LNHNV, CDR2 YYDKDF (reference sequence). Trimming stripped 4 bases from V and 7 bases from J, with 11 bases between. CDR3 protein: CATSITRGNEQFF. The DNA of the CDR3 is TGTGCCACCAGCATAACTCGGGGGAATGAGCAGTTCTTC.

This rearrangement joins TRBV11-3 to TRBJ2-2, with 11 bases that match TRBD2. Looked up from germline, CDR1 is SGHNT and CDR2 is YENEEA. V dropped 5 bases and J dropped 1; count of bases not matched to a gene: 3. The CDR3 loop spans 16 amino acids. The CDR3 loop reads CASSAGLAVNTGELFF. For the CDR3, the DNA is TGTGCCAGCAGCGCGGGACTAGCGGTGAACACCGGGGAGCTGTTTTTT.